One and the same sample provided the 17 T cell receptor beta chains below, sequenced in a study of blood T cell repertoires in COVID-19. TCRdb's copy holds only in-frame clones and misses some; the assay was immunoSEQ multiplex PCR. Of approximately 120,000 clones listed, over 75% were seen once; the top ten hold about 7%. The sequencing input was peripheral blood. The receptor source for this set is a woman between 50 and 59 years old with acute or convalescent COVID-19.

The V call is TRBV2, the J call TRBJ1-5, with D hard to call. The germline V gene encodes CDR1 SNHLY and CDR2 FYNNEI. This CDR3 has 12 residues. The V end lost 5 bases, the J end lost 1 base, and 3 bases lay between the germline ends. CDR3 region: CASSISNQPQHF. The CDR3 DNA follows: TGTGCCAGCAGTATAAGCAATCAGCCCCAGCATTTT.

This rearrangement joins TRBV11-2 to TRBJ2-2; D is possibly TRBD1 (6 bases). Trimming took off 2 bases at V and 2 bases at J, with 9 bases between the two ends. The length of the CDR3 is 15 residues. The germline V gene has CDR1 SGHAT and CDR2 FQNNGV. CDR3 coding DNA: TGTGCCAGCAGCTTATTGGACAGCAACACCGGGGAGCTGTTTTTT. It yields the protein CASSLLDSNTGELFF.

This rearrangement joins TRBV11-2 to TRBJ1-5, with a possible D match to TRBD1 (6 bases). Between the trimmed V and J ends, which lost 1 base and 4 bases, there was a span of 11 bases. The CDR3 contains 15 residues. From germline, CDR1 is SGHAT and CDR2 FQNNGV. The CDR3 DNA sequence: TGTGCCAGCAGCTTAGGGTCAACAGGGAATCAGCCCCAGCATTTT. Translation: CASSLGSTGNQPQHF.

Here the CDR3 reads CASSLSGGNQPQHF. In DNA, the CDR3 is TGTGCCAGCAGCTTATCAGGGGGCAATCAGCCCCAGCATTTT. This chain links TRBV7-6 with TRBJ1-5, with a possible D match to TRBD1 (6 bases). With 2 bases removed from V and 2 bases from J, the gap between germline ends came to 7 bases. The CDR3 length is 14 residues. Germline V CDR1 and CDR2: SGHVS, FNYEAQ.

The gene calls are TRBV6-5 and TRBJ1-2; possibly TRBD1 for D (6 bases). CDR3 length: 13 amino acids. The germline V gene encodes CDR1 MNHEY and CDR2 SVGAGI. V was trimmed by 6 bases and J by 4 bases, leaving 12 bases between them. Written as DNA, the CDR3 is TGTGCCAGCAGCCCGGGACACAGCTATGGCTACACCTTC. Translated, it gives CASSPGHSYGYTF.

A single count supports this clone. This chain joins TRBV12-3 or TRBV12-4 and TRBJ1-2; D is unresolved. Trimming stripped 1 base from V and 5 bases from J, with 5 bases between. The CDR3 has 12 residues. The CDR3 bases are TGTGCCAGCAGTTTAGTGCAGTATGGCTACACCTTC. It codes for CASSLVQYGYTF.

This clone was seen a few times. V and J are TRBV7-2 and TRBJ1-1; TRBD1 might be the D (6 bases). Germline loops: CDR1 SGHTA, CDR2 FQGNSA. This CDR3 has 15 residues. The ends were cut back, 2 bases at V and 7 bases at J, with 17 bases in the middle. The CDR3, as DNA: TGTGCCAGCAGCTTAAATCTACAAGGGGGTTTTGAAGCTTTCTTT. Residues: CASSLNLQGGFEAFF.

This chain uses TRBV28 with TRBJ1-2, with D possibly TRBD1 on 5 matching bases. There are 15 residues in the CDR3. Germline V gene data show CDR1 as MDHEN and CDR2 as SYDVKM. Trimming cost V 3 bases and J 0 bases, with 11 bases left between them. CDR3 DNA: TGTGCCAGCAGTTTGGGGGGTAGAGCTAACTATGGCTACACCTTC. Amino acid sequence: CASSLGGRANYGYTF.

V gene TRBV6-5 combines with J gene TRBJ2-1, with TRBD2 identical over 10 bases. Germline V lookup: CDR1 MNHEY, CDR2 SVGAGI. The CDR3 is made up of 15 amino acids. The ends lost 6 bases at V and 4 bases at J; junction bases unmatched: 6. CDR3 nucleotide sequence: TGTGCCAGCAGCCCAACTAGCGGGGAGTACAATGAGCAGTTCTTC. Residues: CASSPTSGEYNEQFF.

The chain recombines TRBV10-3 with TRBJ1-1; D unclear. The germline CDR1 and CDR2 sequences are ENHRY and SYGVKD. This CDR3 comprises 12 residues. V lost 2 bases and J 4 bases, leaving 5 bases between the germline ends. For the CDR3, the DNA is TGTGCCATCAGTGAGGCAGGCACTGAAGCTTTCTTT. This codes for CAISEAGTEAFF.

This chain uses TRBV30 with TRBJ1-4; D not resolved. V lost 1 base, J lost 4 bases, and 7 bases lay in between. The CDR3 has 13 amino acids. The germline gives CDR1 GTSNPN, CDR2 SVGIG (reference sequence). The CDR3 sequence is CAWSGAVNEKLFF. The CDR3 region has the DNA TGTGCCTGGAGTGGGGCAGTTAATGAAAAACTGTTTTTT.

The rearrangement joins TRBV6-5 to TRBJ2-1; TRBD1 agrees at 11 bases. CDR1 and CDR2 (germline): MNHEY, SVGAGI. This CDR3 is 14 amino acids long. V trimming: 3 bases; J trimming: 9 bases; junction bases outside the gene matches: 4. CDR3 in DNA: TGTGCCAGCAGTTATTCCGGACAGGGGGCTGAGCAGTTCTTC. The encoded protein is CASSYSGQGAEQFF.

The chain links TRBV6-5 to TRBJ1-3; 8 bases are shared with TRBD1. This CDR3 is built from 14 residues. Trimming cost V 5 bases and J 3 bases; bases outside gene matches: 3. Germline V gene sequence: CDR1 MNHEY, CDR2 SVGAGI. CDR3 protein: CASSPQGVGNTIYF. In DNA, the CDR3 is TGTGCCAGCAGTCCACAGGGGGTTGGAAACACCATATATTTT.

The chain employs TRBV5-1 and TRBJ1-1; D perhaps matches TRBD1 (5 bases). The CDR3 loop spans 15 amino acids. V was cut by 4 bases and J by 0 bases, with 13 bases left in between. Germline V CDR1 and CDR2: SGHRS, YFSETQ. CDR3 loop: CASSPREGLNTEAFF. Written as DNA, the CDR3 is TGCGCCAGCAGCCCCCGGGAGGGGCTGAACACTGAAGCTTTCTTT.

The J gene is TRBJ1-3, the V gene TRBV19; D is unresolved. Looked up from germline, CDR1 is LNHDA and CDR2 is SQIVND (reference sequence). V was cut by 1 base and J by 0 bases, with 4 bases left in between. This CDR3 region has 14 residues. The CDR3 is CASSIARSGNTIYF. Written as DNA, the CDR3 is TGTGCCAGTAGTATAGCGCGCTCTGGAAACACCATATATTTT.

This clone was seen more than once but under ten times. The germline gene is not matched at one end of the junction; a read error may be the cause. The chain has TRBV7-7 and TRBJ2-5; 9 nucleotides match TRBD2. This CDR3 comprises 14 residues. Looked up from germline, CDR1 is SSHAT and CDR2 is FNYEAQ (reference sequence). In DNA, the CDR3 is TGTGCTAGCAGCCCCCGGACTAGCGTAGAGACCCAGTACTTC. This gives the protein CASSPRTSVETQYF.

The chain uses TRBV15 and TRBJ2-3; TRBD2 aligns across 9 bases. The CDR3 runs to 14 residues. V gave up 7 bases and J gave up 6 bases; unmatched junction bases: 8. Germline CDR1 LNHNV, CDR2 YYDKDF (reference sequence). The CDR3 DNA sequence: TGTGCCACCACCCTGGGACTAGCAGGTGATACGCAGTATTTT. Its translation: CATTLGLAGDTQYF.